The rows below give T cell receptor beta chains drawn from one sample of a study of low-dose radiotherapy and immunotherapy resistance in tumors. A single record per CDR3 protein comes from TCRdb applying MiXCR to the reads. The table shows almost 45,000 distinct CDR3 sequences, with approximately 26% occurring only once. The material sequenced was PBMCs, taken after low-dose radiotherapy plus immunotherapy. These receptors came from a male donor with prostate cancer. Both conserved end residues are part of each CDR3. Size values are once, few and many counts, or a class for expanded clones, and some rows have none.

abundance: many; j_gene: TRBJ2-5; v_gene: TRBV11-1; CDR3aa: CASSPPPAQTQYF
abundance: many; j_gene: TRBJ1-5; v_gene: TRBV5-1; CDR3aa: CASSLAGTGGNQPQHF
abundance: many; j_gene: TRBJ2-1; v_gene: TRBV7-9; CDR3aa: CASSPKVGLAYNEQFF
abundance: many; j_gene: TRBJ1-5; v_gene: TRBV29-1; CDR3aa: CSVGYGNQPQHF
abundance: few; j_gene: TRBJ2-1; v_gene: TRBV2; CDR3aa: CASSEPGLALNEQFF
abundance: NA; j_gene: TRBJ1-2; v_gene: TRBV27; CDR3aa: CASRPTGVVDYGYTF
abundance: NA; j_gene: TRBJ2-2; v_gene: TRBV28; CDR3aa: CAGVSNTGELFF
abundance: NA; j_gene: TRBJ2-7; v_gene: TRBV7-2; CDR3aa: CASSLANGGEQYF
abundance: few; j_gene: TRBJ2-7; v_gene: TRBV27; CDR3aa: CASSPRGGREGYEQYF
abundance: many; j_gene: TRBJ1-1; v_gene: TRBV27; CDR3aa: CASSLEMNTEAFF
abundance: NA; j_gene: TRBJ2-1; v_gene: TRBV27; CDR3aa: CASRIDTASSYNEQFF
abundance: NA; j_gene: TRBJ2-7; v_gene: TRBV28; CDR3aa: CASRPSGKREQYF
abundance: NA; j_gene: TRBJ2-7; v_gene: TRBV12-3/TRBV12-4; CDR3aa: CASSKTGGAYYEQYF
abundance: NA; j_gene: TRBJ2-7; v_gene: TRBV7-8; CDR3aa: CASSPRGTAREGEQYF
abundance: many; j_gene: TRBJ2-5; v_gene: TRBV18; CDR3aa: CASSPLGGTSQETQYF
abundance: many; j_gene: TRBJ2-1; v_gene: TRBV5-1; CDR3aa: CASSFTGTSGPYNEQFF
abundance: many; j_gene: TRBJ1-2; v_gene: TRBV7-2; CDR3aa: CASSLGSGGYGYTF
abundance: NA; j_gene: TRBJ2-3; v_gene: TRBV28; CDR3aa: CASRAPRAEAQYF
abundance: many; j_gene: TRBJ2-7; v_gene: TRBV25-1; CDR3aa: CASSRDSGNWGYEQYF
abundance: many; j_gene: TRBJ1-6; v_gene: TRBV4-2; CDR3aa: CASSQESPWTAFNSPLHF
abundance: many; j_gene: TRBJ2-5; v_gene: TRBV20-1; CDR3aa: CSARVRGPSGTQYF
abundance: few; j_gene: TRBJ2-3; v_gene: TRBV6-2/TRBV6-3; CDR3aa: CASRRQAGGSTDTQYF
abundance: many; j_gene: TRBJ1-6; v_gene: TRBV19; CDR3aa: CASSTGLLGSYNSPLHF
abundance: many; j_gene: TRBJ2-1; v_gene: TRBV4-2; CDR3aa: CASSQDLAGVSEDEQFF